Sequencing of this T cell receptor (beta chain) was carried out in a study of regulatory T cells in long-lasting Graves disease. General study results and limits: TRBV28, TRBJ1-2 and TRBJ2-5 emerged as the favored segments in persistent disease. Comparison showed that persistent patients shared more public clonotypes (about 2,700) than new patients (over 950). Because few samples were included, accuracy may have been lower.

Comments on this clonotype: Its cognate antigen is unknown.

Noted time point: persistent/refractory GD, antithyroid drugs over 5 years with positive TRAb. PBMC RNA served as the TCR library source. Investigators prepared the TCR beta libraries by applying iRepertoire HTBI primers and Arm-PCR of CDR3 regions. Via MiXCR, TCRdb re-called the multiplex PCR reads, giving one row per CDR3 protein. Counted here are about 660,000 distinct CDR3 sequences, about 30% occurring once; the ten biggest clones make up 35% to 55%. CDR3 length: 14 amino acids. Germline lookup yields CDR1 MGHRA and CDR2 YSYEKL. Trimming cost V 0 bases and J 4 bases, with 4 bases left between them.

V gene TRBV4-1 combines with J gene TRBJ1-6; D remains ambiguous. The TCR originated in a female donor with Graves disease. This specimen was peripheral blood mononuclear cells (PBMCs), taken when the disease was refractory, from a patient treated with antithyroid drugs. The CDR3 DNA sequence: TGCGCCAGCAGCCAAGAAGATTATAATTCACCCCTCCACTTT. As protein: CASSQEDYNSPLHF.